Listed here are 31 T cell receptor beta chains from one sample, sequenced in a study of cytomegalovirus exposure and HLA in healthy donors. Amplification used 60 Vbeta primers and 13 Jbeta primers. Sequencing was performed with immunoSEQ multiplex PCR; in TCRdb, only in-frame clones are kept and a portion is missing. The data hold approximately 180,000 clones, with 80% to 85% observed a single time. Sequences were obtained from PBMCs. The receptor set was obtained from a woman between 18 and 29 years old in good health and CMV-seronegative.

The chain uses TRBV12-5 and TRBJ1-5, with D possibly matching TRBD1 (5 bases). The CDR3 totals 12 residues. Germline V gene sequence: CDR1 LGHNT, CDR2 FRNRAP. V lost 6 bases and J lost 3, with 6 bases in between. The CDR3 region has the DNA TGTGCTAGTGGACAGGACAATCAGCCCCAGCATTTT. This sequence encodes CASGQDNQPQHF.

The J gene is TRBJ1-2, the V gene TRBV5-4; TRBD1 agrees at 9 bases. Germline assignment: CDR1 SGHNT and CDR2 YYREEE (reference sequence). This CDR3 has 15 residues. J was trimmed by 5 bases and V by 2 bases; bases with no gene match: 7. The CDR3 loop is CASSLDRGVGYGYTF. The CDR3 DNA reads as TGTGCCAGCAGCTTAGACAGGGGGGTCGGATATGGCTACACCTTC.

The genes are TRBV5-4 and TRBJ2-7, with a tentative D call TRBD2 (6 bases). V was pared by 4 bases and J by 2 bases, with 10 bases between. Germline CDR1 is SGHNT and CDR2 is YYREEE (reference sequence). CDR3 length equals 13 residues. CDR3 loop: CASSRDLTYEQYF. In nucleotides, the CDR3 is TGTGCCAGCAGCCGGGACTTGACCTACGAGCAGTACTTC.

V is TRBV6-1 and J is TRBJ2-7; D may be TRBD2 (5 bases). CDR3 length equals 13 residues. V lost 6 bases and J lost 7, with 16 bases in between. Germline CDR1 is MNHNS and CDR2 is SASEGT. The CDR3 loop is CASREADIGEQYV. CDR3 DNA sequence: TGTGCCAGCAGGGAGGCAGATATAGGAGAGCAGTACGTC.

CDR3 nucleotides: TGTGCCAGCAGTTTGACAGGGGACACCGGGGAGCTGTTTTTT. Its protein product is CASSLTGDTGELFF. J is TRBJ2-2 and V is TRBV28, with 8 bases aligning to TRBD1. The germline gives CDR1 MDHEN, CDR2 SYDVKM. This CDR3 comprises 14 residues. The junction had 0 bases not matched to a gene; V was cut back by 3 bases and J by 3 bases.

The chain is built from TRBV7-9 and TRBJ2-5, with TRBD2 identical over 10 bases. The J segment lost 3 bases and the V segment lost 7 bases, leaving 20 bases of the junction unmatched. Germline V gene sequence: CDR1 SEHNR, CDR2 FQNEAQ (reference sequence). This CDR3 region has 19 residues. For the CDR3, the DNA is TGTGCCAGCACCTTTAGTAGAGGGCTAGCGGGAGTAAAAGAAGAGACCCAGTACTTC. Its translation: CASTFSRGLAGVKEETQYF.

The chain is built from TRBV25-1 and TRBJ2-7; D perhaps matches TRBD2 (5 bases). Deletions cut 5 bases from V and 2 bases from J, with 19 bases between. Germline V CDR1 and CDR2: MGHDK, SYGVNS. The CDR3 consists of 16 residues. CDR3 amino acids: CASSPLFPSEAYEQYF. CDR3 in DNA: TGTGCCAGCAGTCCCCTGTTCCCCTCGGAGGCCTACGAGCAGTACTTC.

J is TRBJ2-5 and V is TRBV23-1; 7 nucleotides line up with TRBD2. TRBV23-1 is designated an ORF whose function remains uncertain. The CDR3 is 15 amino acids. Trimming at V came to 0 bases and at J to 5 bases, leaving 6 bases not matched to a gene. CDR3 sequence: CASSQSGGLSETQYF. As DNA, the CDR3 is TGCGCCAGCAGTCAATCGGGGGGGTTGAGCGAGACCCAGTACTTC.

The chain uses TRBV29-1 and TRBJ1-5, with 7 nucleotides matching TRBD1. The V gene end was trimmed by 7 bases and the J gene end by 0 bases; junction bases not matched to a gene: 9. Germline values: CDR1 SQVTM, CDR2 ANQGSEA. This CDR3 has 15 residues. CDR3 in amino acids: CSAGTVVYSNQPQHF. The CDR3 nucleotides read TGCAGCGCTGGGACAGTCGTTTATAGCAATCAGCCCCAGCATTTT.

The chain links TRBV19 to TRBJ1-2; TRBD1 agrees at 8 bases. This CDR3 is built from 13 residues. V shed 4 bases, J shed 7 bases, and the junction held 5 bases outside the gene matches. The V gene's germline CDR1 is LNHDA and CDR2 SQIVND (reference sequence). CDR3: CASSTGTGSGYTF. As DNA, the CDR3 is TGTGCCAGTAGTACTGGGACAGGTAGTGGCTACACCTTC. The complete variable domain, with remaining parts taken from reference TRBV19 and TRBJ1-2, reads DGGITQSPKYLFRKEGQNVTLSCEQNLNHDAMYWYRQDPGQGLRLIYYSQIVNDFQKGDIAEGYSVSREKKESFPLTVTSAQKNPTAFYLCASSTGTGSGYTFGSGTRLTVV.

This clone occurred once. The chain joins TRBV19 to TRBJ1-1; D unclear. V was clipped by 6 bases and J by 8 bases, with 10 bases between them. The CDR3 is 11 amino acids. Germline V gives CDR1 LNHDA, CDR2 SQIVND (reference sequence). CDR3 protein: CASSRGEEAFF. Here the CDR3 DNA reads TGTGCCAGTAGCAGAGGTGAAGAAGCTTTCTTT.

This clone has only one observation. The rearrangement links TRBV2 to TRBJ2-1; the match to TRBD1 covers 9 bases. After removal of 4 bases from V and 14 bases from J, the junction contained 9 bases not matched to a gene. There are 13 residues in the CDR3. Germline V CDR1 and CDR2: SNHLY, FYNNEI. In DNA form, the CDR3 reads TGTGCCAGCAGTGGAGATGGGGGGACAGGGAAGTTCTTC. It yields the protein CASSGDGGTGKFF.

The gene calls are TRBV27 and TRBJ2-2, with 10 bases matching TRBD1. CDR3 length: 15 amino acids. Germline CDR1 reads MNHEY; CDR2 reads SMNVEV (reference sequence). With V trimmed by 4 bases and J by 7 bases, 6 bases remained unmatched. The CDR3 region is CASSYPGQGIGELFF. The CDR3 DNA reads as TGTGCCAGCAGTTATCCGGGACAGGGGATCGGGGAGCTGTTTTTT.

V usage is TRBV5-5 and J usage is TRBJ2-7, with 8 bases fitting TRBD1. The CDR3 is 14 amino acids. With V trimmed by 4 bases and J by 6 bases, 9 bases remained unmatched. Looked up from germline, CDR1 is SGHKS and CDR2 is YYEKEE (reference sequence). The DNA for the CDR3 is TGTGCCAGCAGCACGACGGACAGGGTTGGCGAGCAGTACGTC. Amino acid sequence: CASSTTDRVGEQYV.

V and J are TRBV7-9 and TRBJ1-1; 9 bases line up with TRBD1. This CDR3 region has 15 residues. The trim removed 5 bases at V and 2 bases at J, leaving 6 bases unmatched. Germline CDR1 is SEHNR and CDR2 is FQNEAQ (reference sequence). The CDR3 nucleotides read TGTGCCAGCAGCCCTCCGGGACAGGGTAACACTGAAGCTTTCTTT. Residues: CASSPPGQGNTEAFF.

In regard to this clone: Germline is not matched at one junction end, which may reflect a read error. The chain couples TRBV7-7 to TRBJ2-5; D might be TRBD2 (6 bases). The CDR3 spans 14 residues. The germline gives CDR1 SSHAT, CDR2 FNYEAQ (reference sequence). The CDR3 sequence: CASSPGGNWETQYF. CDR3 sequence (DNA): TGTGCTAGCAGTCCGGGCGGGAATTGGGAGACCCAGTACTTC.

In DNA, the CDR3 is TGTGCCAGCAGCCTGAGGGAGTCTTGGGATGGCTACACCTTC. Residues: CASSLRESWDGYTF. J is TRBJ1-2 and V is TRBV2; the D is unclear. Per the germline V gene, CDR1 is SNHLY and CDR2 is FYNNEI. V was cut by 6 bases and J by 6 bases, with 17 bases left in between. CDR3 size: 14 residues.

The gene calls are TRBV30 and TRBJ2-3, with TRBD1 matching over 9 bases. The CDR3 is made up of 15 amino acids. J lost 1 base, V lost 0 bases, and 2 bases had no gene match. The germline gives CDR1 GTSNPN, CDR2 SVGIG (reference sequence). The CDR3 region has the DNA TGTGCCTGGAGTGTACGGGACAGGGGCACAGATACGCAGTATTTT. Translation: CAWSVRDRGTDTQYF.

V usage is TRBV4-1 and J usage is TRBJ2-7, with 12 bases fitting TRBD2. The CDR3 has 17 amino acids. Losses at the gene ends were 2 bases for V and 4 bases for J; bases not matched to a gene: 9. In germline, CDR1 is MGHRA, CDR2 YSYEKL. The DNA of the CDR3 is TGCGCCAGCAGCCAAACACCGGCTGGACTAGCGGGATACGAGCAGTACTTC. This gives the protein CASSQTPAGLAGYEQYF.

This rearrangement joins TRBV19 to TRBJ2-2, with no clear D. The CDR3 is 22 amino acids. Trimming cost V 4 bases and J 2 bases, with 32 bases left between them. CDR1 is LNHDA, CDR2 SQIVND, per germline (reference sequence). CDR3 coding DNA: TGTGCCAGTAGTACGACGCTCGGTGCTGGCCTGCTTCGAGACTTTAACACCGGGGAGCTGTTTTTT. Translating gives CASSTTLGAGLLRDFNTGELFF. Combining the CDR3 with reference TRBV19 and TRBJ2-2 gives the whole variable domain DGGITQSPKYLFRKEGQNVTLSCEQNLNHDAMYWYRQDPGQGLRLIYYSQIVNDFQKGDIAEGYSVSREKKESFPLTVTSAQKNPTAFYLCASSTTLGAGLLRDFNTGELFFGEGSRLTVL.

This clone came up a few times. The chain carries TRBV7-2 and TRBJ1-2; 7 bases line up with TRBD1. Germline V gives CDR1 SGHTA, CDR2 FQGNSA. V lost 1 base, J lost 4 bases, and 3 bases stayed unmatched. The CDR3 sequence is 14 residues long. The CDR3 loop is CASSLGGTAYGYTF. Here the CDR3 DNA reads TGTGCCAGCAGCTTAGGAGGGACAGCCTATGGCTACACCTTC.

This rearrangement joins TRBV18 to TRBJ1-2; TRBD1 matches at 7 bases. The V segment lost 2 bases and the J segment 2 bases; nucleotides outside the gene matches: 5. Germline values: CDR1 KGHSH, CDR2 LQKENI. The CDR3 extends over 15 amino acids. The CDR3 DNA reads TGTGCCAGCTCACCAACTTACAGGGGAAACTATGGCTACACCTTC. It yields the protein CASSPTYRGNYGYTF. Complete variable domain (other parts from reference TRBV18 and TRBJ1-2): NAGVMQNPRHLVRRRGQEARLRCSPMKGHSHVYWYRQLPEEGLKFMVYLQKENIIDESGMPKERFSAEFPKEGPSILRIQQVVRGDSAAYFCASSPTYRGNYGYTFGSGTRLTVV.

This sequence joins TRBV5-3 and TRBJ1-5, with no clear D. TRBV5-3 is treated as an ORF (open reading frame) with a function not yet certain. Trimming shortened V by 4 bases and J by 6 bases, and 17 bases separated the two germline ends. This CDR3 contains 15 residues. The CDR3 region has the DNA TGTGCCAGAAGCCACACTTCTCGGGGAAGTCAGCCCCAGCATTTT. It encodes CARSHTSRGSQPQHF.

The chain combines TRBV29-1 with TRBJ1-2, with a weak D call TRBD1 (6 bases). The length of the CDR3 is 12 residues. Germline V gives CDR1 SQVTM, CDR2 ANQGSEA. V shed 2 bases and J shed 7 bases, with 11 bases lying between them. The CDR3 nucleotides read TGCAGCGTTGAAATGGGGGCGGGTGGCTACACCTTC. This translates into CSVEMGAGGYTF.

The V and J genes are TRBV6-1 and TRBJ2-7, with a weak D call TRBD1 (5 bases). Germline V gives CDR1 MNHNS, CDR2 SASEGT. This CDR3 is 14 amino acids long. V was clipped by 0 bases and J by 3 bases, with 9 bases between them. CDR3 in DNA: TGTGCCAGCAGTGAAGCCCCAGGGATCTACGAGCAGTACTTC. Its protein is CASSEAPGIYEQYF.

This clone has a handful of counts. This chain joins TRBV5-1 and TRBJ2-2, with 8 bases identical to TRBD2. The V and J ends lost 0 bases and 1 base, in that order; junction bases with no gene match: 5. This CDR3 comprises 17 residues. Germline V gives CDR1 SGHRS, CDR2 YFSETQ. CDR3 in amino acids: CASSLVGLAQNTGELFF. The CDR3 DNA reads as TGCGCCAGCAGCTTGGTTGGACTAGCCCAGAACACCGGGGAGCTGTTTTTT.

The chain carries TRBV5-1 and TRBJ2-3; tentatively, D is TRBD2 (6 bases). The CDR3 has 15 residues. V dropped 4 bases and J dropped 2 bases, with 14 bases sitting between them. CDR1 is SGHRS and CDR2 is YFSETQ in the germline V gene. The CDR3 loop is CASSPDGGVTDTQYF. The DNA for the CDR3 is TGCGCCAGCAGCCCGGACGGAGGGGTCACAGATACGCAGTATTTT.

This clone was counted a few times. The chain joins TRBV4-3 to TRBJ1-4; possible D gene TRBD1, 5 bases. The CDR3 extends over 15 amino acids. CDR1 and CDR2 (germline): LGHNA, YSLEER. The V and J ends lost 0 bases and 6 bases respectively, with 11 bases between them. CDR3 in amino acids: CASSQDRGRYEKLFF. CDR3 nucleotide sequence: TGCGCCAGCAGCCAAGATAGGGGAAGGTATGAAAAACTGTTTTTT.

This chain connects TRBV10-2 to TRBJ1-1; D is undetermined. Deletions cut 0 bases from V and 1 base from J, with 9 bases between. Germline-derived CDR1 and CDR2 are WSHSY and SAAADI. The CDR3 totals 15 residues. DNA of the CDR3: TGCGCCAGCAGTGAGTCGCGGGTAGGGAACACTGAAGCTTTCTTT. Protein sequence: CASSESRVGNTEAFF.

The chain couples TRBV6-6 to TRBJ2-7; perhaps TRBD2 as D (6 bases). Germline CDR1 reads MNHNY; CDR2 reads SVGAGI (reference sequence). The V end was cut by 4 bases, the J end by 1 base, with 11 bases between. The CDR3 has 14 amino acids. CDR3 loop: CASSSAGRSYEQYF. CDR3 nucleotides: TGTGCCAGCAGTTCCGCGGGACGGTCCTACGAGCAGTACTTC.

CDR3 in amino acids: CASTTSGTGYGYTF. The CDR3, as DNA: TGTGCCAGCACCACTTCCGGGACAGGCTATGGCTACACCTTC. V usage is TRBV11-3 and J usage is TRBJ1-2; 8 positions agree with TRBD1. This CDR3 comprises 14 residues. CDR1 is SGHNT and CDR2 is YENEEA in the germline V gene. The trim removed 7 bases at V and 4 bases at J, leaving 8 bases unmatched.